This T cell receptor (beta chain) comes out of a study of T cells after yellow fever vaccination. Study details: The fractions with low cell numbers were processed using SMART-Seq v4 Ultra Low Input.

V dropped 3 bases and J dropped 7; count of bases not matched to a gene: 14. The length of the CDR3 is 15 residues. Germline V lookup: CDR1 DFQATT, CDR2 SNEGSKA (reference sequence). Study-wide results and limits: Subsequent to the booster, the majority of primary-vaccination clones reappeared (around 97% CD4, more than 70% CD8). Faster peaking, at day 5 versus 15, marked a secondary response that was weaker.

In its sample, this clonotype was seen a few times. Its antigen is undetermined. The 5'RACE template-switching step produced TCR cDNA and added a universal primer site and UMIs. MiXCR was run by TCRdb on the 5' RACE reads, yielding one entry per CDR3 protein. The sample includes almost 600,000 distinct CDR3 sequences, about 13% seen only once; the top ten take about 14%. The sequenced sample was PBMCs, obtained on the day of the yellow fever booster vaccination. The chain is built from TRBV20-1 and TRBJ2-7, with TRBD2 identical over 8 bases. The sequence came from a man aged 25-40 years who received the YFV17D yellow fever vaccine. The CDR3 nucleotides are TGCAGTGCTAGTGGGGCAGCGGGGGATTCGGGTGAGCAGTACTTC. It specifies CSASGAAGDSGEQYF.